These 31 T cell receptor beta chains were sequenced from one sample in a study of chemoradiotherapy in HPV16-positive cancers. Assay: immunoSEQ multiplex PCR; the TCRdb copy retains only in-frame clones and omits some. The table has thousands of clones, around 75% seen once. Here the sequenced sample was tumor tissue, taken from a patient who underwent chemoradiotherapy. These TCRs come from a human donor with HPV-associated anogenital cancer.

The rearrangement links TRBV2 to TRBJ2-7; D possibly matches TRBD1 or TRBD2 (7 bases each). The CDR3 covers 15 residues. Germline V gene data show CDR1 as SNHLY and CDR2 as FYNNEI. V lost 5 bases, J lost 7 bases, and 21 bases lay in between. The CDR3 here is CASSTQTGRGGEQYF. The CDR3 DNA sequence: TGTGCCAGCAGTACCCAGACAGGGAGGGGAGGGGAGCAGTACTTC.

This clone showed up just once. The chain joins TRBV25-1 to TRBJ1-6; D possibly corresponds to TRBD1 (5 bases). The V gene lost 5 bases and the J gene lost 9 bases, with 14 bases spanning the gap. The CDR3 sequence is 14 residues long. Germline CDR1 is MGHDK and CDR2 is SYGVNS. The CDR3 DNA sequence: TGTGCCAGCAGTTCCACCAGGGTTTCTTCACCCCTCCACTTT. Its translation is CASSSTRVSSPLHF. Filled out from reference TRBV25-1 and TRBJ1-6, the complete variable domain reads EADIYQTPRYLVIGTGKKITLECSQTMGHDKMYWYQQDPGMELHLIHYSYGVNSTEKGDLSSESTVSRIRTEHFPLTLESARPSHTSQYLCASSSTRVSSPLHFGNGTRLTVT.

This clone was counted between two and nine times. This chain links TRBV6-1 with TRBJ1-6; D ambiguous. CDR1 is MNHNS and CDR2 is SASEGT in the germline V gene. V shed 1 base and J shed 7 bases, with 14 bases lying between them. The CDR3 has 16 residues. The CDR3 DNA is TGTGCCAGCAGTGAAGGCCCCCAAGGCCTCAATTCACCCCTCCACTTT. It translates to CASSEGPQGLNSPLHF.

The J gene is TRBJ2-1, the V gene TRBV7-2, with TRBD2 matching over 9 bases. V was clipped by 1 base and J by 7 bases; unmatched bases: 8. CDR1 SGHTA and CDR2 FQGNSA come from the germline V gene. CDR3 size: 16 residues. The CDR3 region has the DNA TGTGCCAGCAGCTTAGTAGCGGGGGCGGGTAGAAATGAGCAGTTCTTC. It translates to CASSLVAGAGRNEQFF. Filled out from reference TRBV7-2 and TRBJ2-1, the complete variable domain reads GAGVSQSPSNKVTEKGKDVELRCDPISGHTALYWYRQSLGQGLEFLIYFQGNSAPDKSGLPSDRFSAERTGGSVSTLTIQRTQQEDSAVYLCASSLVAGAGRNEQFFGPGTRLTVL.

V and J are TRBV15 and TRBJ2-2; D is possibly TRBD2 (6 bases). Trimming took 6 bases from V and 2 from J, leaving 16 bases between them. The germline gives CDR1 LNHNV, CDR2 YYDKDF (reference sequence). The CDR3 extends over 16 amino acids. The CDR3 loop is CATRGTGQYNTGELFF. DNA for the CDR3: TGTGCCACCAGGGGGACTGGGCAATACAACACCGGGGAGCTGTTTTTT.

The chain links TRBV11-1 to TRBJ1-1, with D possibly TRBD1 on 6 matching bases. Germline V CDR1 and CDR2: SGHAT, FQDESV (reference sequence). CDR3 length equals 15 residues. The ends were cut back, 6 bases at V and 3 bases at J, with 17 bases in the middle. The CDR3 here is CASSSRQVGDTEAFF. CDR3 coding DNA: TGTGCCAGCAGTTCCAGACAGGTCGGGGACACTGAAGCTTTCTTT.

V and J are TRBV6-6 and TRBJ1-1; tentative D call: TRBD1 (6 bases). Germline V gene sequence: CDR1 MNHNY, CDR2 SVGAGI (reference sequence). The CDR3 totals 12 residues. The V end lost 5 bases, the J end lost 6 bases, and 10 bases lay between the germline ends. This CDR3 is CASSGTSPEAFF. Written as DNA, the CDR3 is TGTGCCAGCAGTGGGACATCGCCTGAAGCTTTCTTT.

This clone showed up just once. J is TRBJ2-7 and V is TRBV7-2; TRBD2 might be the D (6 bases). CDR3 size: 14 residues. Germline-derived CDR1 and CDR2 are SGHTA and FQGNSA. Deletions cut 5 bases from V and 4 bases from J, with 15 bases between. The CDR3 nucleotides are TGTGCCAGCAGCCCCTCGGGCGGGAATTACGAGCAGTACTTC. Translated: CASSPSGGNYEQYF. Filled out from reference TRBV7-2 and TRBJ2-7, the complete variable domain reads GAGVSQSPSNKVTEKGKDVELRCDPISGHTALYWYRQSLGQGLEFLIYFQGNSAPDKSGLPSDRFSAERTGGSVSTLTIQRTQQEDSAVYLCASSPSGGNYEQYFGPGTRLTVT.

This clone was seen only a few times. The rearrangement links TRBV25-1 to TRBJ1-1, with D possibly matching TRBD1 (5 bases). V dropped 2 bases and J dropped 5 bases, with 12 bases sitting between them. The germline gives CDR1 MGHDK, CDR2 SYGVNS. CDR3 size: 14 residues. The CDR3 DNA is TGTGCCAGCAGTGAACACGGCAGGGCAACTGAAGCTTTCTTT. Amino acid sequence: CASSEHGRATEAFF. Filled out from reference TRBV25-1 and TRBJ1-1, the complete variable domain reads EADIYQTPRYLVIGTGKKITLECSQTMGHDKMYWYQQDPGMELHLIHYSYGVNSTEKGDLSSESTVSRIRTEHFPLTLESARPSHTSQYLCASSEHGRATEAFFGQGTRLTVV.

The chain is built from TRBV7-6 and TRBJ2-3; 8 bases are a match to TRBD2. After removal of 5 bases from V and 2 bases from J, the junction contained 6 bases not matched to a gene. The CDR3 runs to 15 residues. Looked up from germline, CDR1 is SGHVS and CDR2 is FNYEAQ. CDR3 protein: CASSPRGVNTDTQYF. CDR3 coding DNA: TGTGCCAGCAGCCCGCGGGGGGTCAACACAGATACGCAGTATTTT.

The chain links TRBV5-6 to TRBJ1-6, with 9 bases identical to TRBD1. The CDR3 length is 13 residues. With 3 bases clipped from V and 13 bases from J, the junction kept 5 bases outside the gene matches. CDR1 and CDR2 (germline): SGHDT, YYEEEE. Here the CDR3 reads CASSWGTGSPLHF. CDR3 DNA: TGTGCCAGCAGCTGGGGGACAGGGTCGCCCCTCCACTTT.

V usage is TRBV5-4 and J usage is TRBJ2-2, with TRBD2 matching 11 bases. Trimming at V came to 3 bases and at J to 7 bases, leaving 8 bases not matched to a gene. This CDR3 comprises 16 residues. CDR1 and CDR2 from the germline V gene are SGHNT and YYREEE (reference sequence). The CDR3 is CASSSGLAGQGGELFF. DNA for the CDR3: TGTGCCAGCAGCTCAGGACTAGCGGGCCAGGGCGGGGAGCTGTTTTTT.

This clone was seen more than once but under ten times. This chain joins TRBV6-6 and TRBJ2-2, with D tentatively TRBD1 (5 bases). The CDR3 is 16 amino acids. CDR1 is MNHNY, CDR2 SVGAGI, per germline (reference sequence). V shed 1 base and J shed 1 base, with 10 bases lying between them. CDR3 DNA sequence: TGTGCCAGCAGTTACTGGCGCGACAGGAACACCGGGGAGCTGTTTTTT. Amino acid sequence: CASSYWRDRNTGELFF.

This clone has just one count. This chain connects TRBV7-2 to TRBJ1-6; no clear D. There are 13 residues in the CDR3. V lost 5 bases and J 7 bases, leaving 9 bases between the germline ends. The germline V gene has CDR1 SGHTA and CDR2 FQGNSA. In DNA, the CDR3 is TGTGCCAGCAGCCTCAGGAGAAATTCACCCCTCCACTTT. This codes for CASSLRRNSPLHF.

This clone was seen only once. CDR3 DNA sequence: TGTGCCAGCAGTCAACAGTTTGATTATTCACCCCTCCACTTT. This translates into CASSQQFDYSPLHF. The V gene is TRBV6-4, the J gene TRBJ1-6; D is uncertain. This CDR3 is built from 14 residues. The V end lost 5 bases, the J end lost 8 bases, and 13 bases lay between the germline ends. Germline lookup yields CDR1 MRHNA and CDR2 SNTAGT.

The rearrangement joins TRBV6-4 to TRBJ2-3; 7 bases align to TRBD1. Germline V gene data show CDR1 as MRHNA and CDR2 as SNTAGT. CDR3 length equals 16 residues. V dropped 3 bases and J dropped 4; count of bases not matched to a gene: 10. The DNA for the CDR3 is TGTGCCAGCAGTGAAGGGGCTCACCAGGGGGCAGATACGCAGTATTTT. Protein product: CASSEGAHQGADTQYF.

The chain links TRBV27 to TRBJ2-3; 9 positions agree with TRBD2. This CDR3 spans 17 amino acids. Germline V CDR1 and CDR2: MNHEY, SMNVEV (reference sequence). J was trimmed by 3 bases and V by 6 bases; bases with no gene match: 13. The CDR3 nucleotides read TGTGCCAGCAGACGTAGACATCTAGCGGGGTTGACAGATACGCAGTATTTT. Its translation is CASRRRHLAGLTDTQYF.

This clone is a singleton in its sample. This chain uses TRBV5-6 with TRBJ1-2; D is uncertain. Germline-derived CDR1 and CDR2 are SGHDT and YYEEEE. V dropped 6 bases and J dropped 8 bases, with 20 bases sitting between them. The CDR3 loop spans 14 amino acids. The CDR3 coding sequence is TGTGCCAGCAACCGCAGAAGGGCCTCCTACGGCTACACCTTC. It encodes CASNRRRASYGYTF.

This clone was observed a handful of times. The chain combines TRBV29-1 with TRBJ1-1, with D possibly being TRBD1 (5 bases). V was cut by 7 bases and J by 12 bases, with 15 bases left in between. The germline V gene encodes CDR1 SQVTM and CDR2 ANQGSEA. CDR3 length: 10 amino acids. This CDR3 reads CSARQGGTFF. In nucleotides, the CDR3 is TGCAGCGCCCGGCAGGGTGGGACTTTCTTT.

The chain has TRBV29-1 and TRBJ2-5, with D perhaps matching TRBD2 (7 bases). The germline V gene has CDR1 SQVTM and CDR2 ANQGSEA. The CDR3 is 15 amino acids. V was cut by 4 bases and J by 2 bases, with 17 bases left in between. CDR3 in amino acids: CSVVPAGAAQETQYF. CDR3 sequence (DNA): TGCAGCGTTGTACCCGCGGGGGCAGCTCAAGAGACCCAGTACTTC.

The gene calls are TRBV18 and TRBJ1-2; D ambiguous. Trimming pared 9 bases from V and 2 bases from J, leaving 16 bases between. This CDR3 spans 14 amino acids. CDR1 is KGHSH, CDR2 LQKENI, per germline. CDR3 coding DNA: TGTGCCAGTCCACTCCGGACGGGGAACTATGGCTACACCTTC. Translation: CASPLRTGNYGYTF.

The chain joins TRBV6-1 to TRBJ1-6; 8 positions agree with TRBD1. The CDR3 extends over 14 amino acids. In germline, CDR1 is MNHNS, CDR2 SASEGT. After removal of 7 bases from V and 7 bases from J, the junction contained 6 bases not matched to a gene. Here the CDR3 reads CASTGQGENSPLHF. The CDR3 DNA sequence: TGTGCCAGCACCGGACAGGGTGAAAATTCACCCCTCCACTTT.

This clone appeared once. V usage is TRBV4-1 and J usage is TRBJ2-7, with TRBD2 matching over 7 bases. In germline, CDR1 is MGHRA, CDR2 YSYEKL. The CDR3 spans 16 residues. After removal of 0 bases from V and 3 bases from J, the junction contained 8 bases not matched to a gene. The chain's CDR3 is CASSQDFGEGSYEQYF. CDR3 nucleotides: TGCGCCAGCAGCCAAGATTTTGGGGAGGGGAGCTACGAGCAGTACTTC.

V is TRBV19 and J is TRBJ2-3; D could derive from TRBD1 or TRBD2 (6 bases each). Germline lookup yields CDR1 LNHDA and CDR2 SQIVND (reference sequence). Trimming pared 6 bases from V and 0 bases from J, leaving 13 bases between. This CDR3 is built from 15 residues. The CDR3, as DNA: TGTGCCAGTAGGCAAGGGGGGACTAGCACAGATACGCAGTATTTT. Translating it yields CASRQGGTSTDTQYF.

The chain couples TRBV18 to TRBJ1-3; D is perhaps TRBD1 (5 bases). Trimming pared 6 bases from V and 0 bases from J, leaving 15 bases between. The germline CDR1 and CDR2 sequences are KGHSH and LQKENI. CDR3 length: 16 residues. CDR3 protein: CASSSRDGRSGNTIYF. The CDR3 DNA reads as TGTGCCAGCTCGTCTCGGGACGGTCGCTCTGGAAACACCATATATTTT.

This chain uses TRBV25-1 with TRBJ1-4, with 9 bases that match TRBD1. Germline V gives CDR1 MGHDK, CDR2 SYGVNS. The CDR3 extends over 13 amino acids. The trim removed 8 bases at V and 5 bases at J, leaving 3 bases unmatched. The chain's CDR3 is CASSDRGNEKLFF. The CDR3 DNA is TGTGCCAGCTCTGACAGGGGGAATGAAAAACTGTTTTTT. The entire variable domain, with the rest obtained from reference TRBV25-1 and TRBJ1-4, is as follows: EADIYQTPRYLVIGTGKKITLECSQTMGHDKMYWYQQDPGMELHLIHYSYGVNSTEKGDLSSESTVSRIRTEHFPLTLESARPSHTSQYLCASSDRGNEKLFFGSGTQLSVL.

This clone is labeled as large (0.1 to 1%). The rearrangement joins TRBV18 to TRBJ1-5; no clear D. CDR3 length: 13 residues. V gave up 3 bases and J gave up 7 bases, with 10 bases separating them. Germline CDR1 is KGHSH and CDR2 is LQKENI. The CDR3 loop reads CASSPDPGQPQHF. CDR3 DNA sequence: TGTGCCAGCTCACCGGACCCGGGACAGCCCCAGCATTTT.

The chain employs TRBV19 and TRBJ2-1; 9 nucleotides align to TRBD1. The junction had 5 bases not matched to a gene; V was cut back by 4 bases and J by 4 bases. Germline values: CDR1 LNHDA, CDR2 SQIVND (reference sequence). The CDR3 sequence is 15 residues long. The CDR3 nucleotides read TGTGCCAGTAGTACGGGACAGGGCAATTACAATGAGCAGTTCTTC. This encodes CASSTGQGNYNEQFF.

The chain couples TRBV4-2 to TRBJ2-1; D might be TRBD2 (5 bases). CDR3 length: 16 amino acids. Looked up from germline, CDR1 is LGHNA and CDR2 is YNFKEQ. V lost 0 bases, J lost 1 base, and 10 bases lay in between. CDR3 in amino acids: CASSQDGVESYNEQFF. CDR3 DNA: TGTGCCAGCAGCCAAGACGGGGTAGAGTCCTACAATGAGCAGTTCTTC.

This chain uses TRBV9 with TRBJ2-2; 10 bases are a match to TRBD2. Trimming cost V 4 bases and J 4 bases; bases outside gene matches: 13. The CDR3 loop spans 18 amino acids. The germline V gene encodes CDR1 SGDLS and CDR2 YYNGEE. In DNA, the CDR3 is TGTGCCAGCAGCCCTATATACATGTCTAGCGGGGGCACCGGGGAGCTGTTTTTT. Its protein product is CASSPIYMSSGGTGELFF. Full variable domain (rest looked up from reference TRBV9 and TRBJ2-2): DSGVTQTPKHLITATGQRVTLRCSPRSGDLSVYWYQQSLDQGLQFLIQYYNGEERAKGNILERFSAQQFPDLHSELNLSSLELGDSALYFCASSPIYMSSGGTGELFFGEGSRLTVL.

The chain employs TRBV7-3 and TRBJ1-2, with TRBD1 as a possible D gene (5 bases). V was shortened by 1 base and J by 6 bases, with 9 bases between the two germline ends. Germline V gene data show CDR1 as SGHTA and CDR2 as FQGTGA. The CDR3 sequence is 13 residues long. Written as DNA, the CDR3 is TGTGCCAGCAGCTTAAAAAGGGGTCATGGCTACACCTTC. Amino acid sequence: CASSLKRGHGYTF.